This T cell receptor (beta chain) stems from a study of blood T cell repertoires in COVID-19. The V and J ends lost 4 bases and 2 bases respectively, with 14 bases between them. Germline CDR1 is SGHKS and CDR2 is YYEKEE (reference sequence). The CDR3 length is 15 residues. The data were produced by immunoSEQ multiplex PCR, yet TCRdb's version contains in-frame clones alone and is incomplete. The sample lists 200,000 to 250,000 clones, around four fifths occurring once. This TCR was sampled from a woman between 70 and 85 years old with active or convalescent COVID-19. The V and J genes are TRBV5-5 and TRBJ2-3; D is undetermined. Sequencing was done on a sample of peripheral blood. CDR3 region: CASSLESLLTDTQYF. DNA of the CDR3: TGTGCCAGCAGCCTTGAGTCTCTACTCACAGATACGCAGTATTTT.